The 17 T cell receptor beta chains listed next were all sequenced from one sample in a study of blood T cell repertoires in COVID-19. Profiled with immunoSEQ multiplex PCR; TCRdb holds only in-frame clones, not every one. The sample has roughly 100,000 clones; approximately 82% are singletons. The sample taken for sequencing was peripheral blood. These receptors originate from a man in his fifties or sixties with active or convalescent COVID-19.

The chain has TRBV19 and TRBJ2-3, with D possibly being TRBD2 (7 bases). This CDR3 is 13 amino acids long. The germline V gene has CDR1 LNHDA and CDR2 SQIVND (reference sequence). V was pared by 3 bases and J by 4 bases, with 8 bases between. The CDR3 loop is CASSMGGPDTQYF. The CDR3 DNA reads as TGTGCCAGTAGTATGGGGGGGCCAGATACGCAGTATTTT.

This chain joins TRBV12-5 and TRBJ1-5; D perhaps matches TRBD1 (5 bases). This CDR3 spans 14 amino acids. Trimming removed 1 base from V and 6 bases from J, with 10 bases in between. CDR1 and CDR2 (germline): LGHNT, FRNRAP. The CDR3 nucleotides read TGTGCTAGTGGTTTGGACGGGGGTAGTCAGCCCCAGCATTTT. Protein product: CASGLDGGSQPQHF. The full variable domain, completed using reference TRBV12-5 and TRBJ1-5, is DARVTQTPRHKVTEMGQEVTMRCQPILGHNTVFWYRQTMMQGLELLAYFRNRAPLDDSGMPKDRFSAEMPDATLATLKIQPSEPRDSAVYFCASGLDGGSQPQHFGDGTRLSIL.

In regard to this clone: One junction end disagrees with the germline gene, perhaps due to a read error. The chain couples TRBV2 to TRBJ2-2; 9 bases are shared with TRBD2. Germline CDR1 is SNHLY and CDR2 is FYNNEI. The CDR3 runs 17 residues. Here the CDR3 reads CASSGGAGGSEHRGAVF. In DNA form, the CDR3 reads TGTGCCAGCAGTGGAGGAGCGGGAGGATCTGAACACCGGGGAGCTGTTTTT.

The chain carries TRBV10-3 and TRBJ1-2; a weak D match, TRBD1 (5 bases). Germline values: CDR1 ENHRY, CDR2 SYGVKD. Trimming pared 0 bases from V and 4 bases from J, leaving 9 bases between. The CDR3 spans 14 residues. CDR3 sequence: CAISESEGTYGYTF. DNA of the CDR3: TGTGCCATCAGTGAGTCGGAGGGGACCTATGGCTACACCTTC.

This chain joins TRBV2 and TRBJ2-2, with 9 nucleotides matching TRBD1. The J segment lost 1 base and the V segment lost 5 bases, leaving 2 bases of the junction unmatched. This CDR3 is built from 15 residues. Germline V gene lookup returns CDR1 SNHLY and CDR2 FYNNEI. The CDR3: CASSTGQGNTGELFF. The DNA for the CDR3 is TGTGCCAGCAGTACGGGACAGGGGAACACCGGGGAGCTGTTTTTT.

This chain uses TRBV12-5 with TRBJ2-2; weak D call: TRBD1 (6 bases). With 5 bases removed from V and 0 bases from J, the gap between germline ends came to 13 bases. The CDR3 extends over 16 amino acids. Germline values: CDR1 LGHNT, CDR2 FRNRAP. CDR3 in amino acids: CASGPPGHSNTGELFF. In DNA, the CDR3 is TGTGCTAGTGGTCCGCCGGGACACTCGAACACCGGGGAGCTGTTTTTT.

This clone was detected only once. CDR3 amino acids: CASTLHQINYGYTF. The CDR3 DNA is TGTGCCAGCACCCTTCACCAGATTAACTATGGCTACACCTTC. The chain employs TRBV28 and TRBJ1-2; no clear D gene. The CDR3 covers 14 residues. Trimming removed 7 bases from V and 1 base from J, with 13 bases in between. Germline V gene sequence: CDR1 MDHEN, CDR2 SYDVKM.

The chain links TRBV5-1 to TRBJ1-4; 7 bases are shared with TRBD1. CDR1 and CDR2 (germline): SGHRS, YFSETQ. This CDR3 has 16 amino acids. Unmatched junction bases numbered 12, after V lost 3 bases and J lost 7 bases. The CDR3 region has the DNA TGCGCCAGCAGCTCGGAAGAGACAGGGCATATTGAAAAACTGTTTTTT. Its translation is CASSSEETGHIEKLFF. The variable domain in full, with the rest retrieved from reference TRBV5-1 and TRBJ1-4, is KAGVTQTPRYLIKTRGQQVTLSCSPISGHRSVSWYQQTPGQGLQFLFEYFSETQRNKGNFPGRFSGRQFSNSRSEMNVSTLELGDSALYLCASSSEETGHIEKLFFGSGTQLSVL.

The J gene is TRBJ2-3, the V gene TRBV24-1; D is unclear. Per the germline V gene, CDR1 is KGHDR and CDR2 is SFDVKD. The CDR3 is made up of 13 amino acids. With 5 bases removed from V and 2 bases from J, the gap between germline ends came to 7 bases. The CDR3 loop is CATSVAATDTQYF. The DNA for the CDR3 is TGTGCCACCAGTGTCGCGGCCACAGATACGCAGTATTTT.

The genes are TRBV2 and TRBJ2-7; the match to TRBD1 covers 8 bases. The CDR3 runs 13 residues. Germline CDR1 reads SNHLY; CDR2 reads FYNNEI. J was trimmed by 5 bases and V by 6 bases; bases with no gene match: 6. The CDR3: CASRVDRVNEQYF. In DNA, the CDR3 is TGTGCCAGCAGAGTGGACAGGGTCAACGAGCAGTACTTC.

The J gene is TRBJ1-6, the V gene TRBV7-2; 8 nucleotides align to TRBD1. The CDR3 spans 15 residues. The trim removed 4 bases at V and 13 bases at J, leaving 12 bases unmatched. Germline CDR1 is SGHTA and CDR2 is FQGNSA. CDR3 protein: CASSSSPGTGSPLHF. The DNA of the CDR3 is TGTGCCAGCAGCTCCAGTCCCGGGACAGGTTCGCCCCTCCACTTT.

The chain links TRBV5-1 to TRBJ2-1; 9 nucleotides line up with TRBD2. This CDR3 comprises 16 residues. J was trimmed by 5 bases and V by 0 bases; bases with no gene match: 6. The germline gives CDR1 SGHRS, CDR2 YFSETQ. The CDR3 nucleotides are TGCGCCAGCAGCTTGGTGCGGGCTAGCGGGAACAATGAGCAGTTCTTC. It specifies CASSLVRASGNNEQFF.

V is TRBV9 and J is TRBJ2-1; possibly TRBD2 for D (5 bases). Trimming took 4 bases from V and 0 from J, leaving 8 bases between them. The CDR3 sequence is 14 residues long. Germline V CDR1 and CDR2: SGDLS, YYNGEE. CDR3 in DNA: TGTGCCAGCAGCCCCGCGGGCTCCTACAATGAGCAGTTCTTC. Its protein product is CASSPAGSYNEQFF.

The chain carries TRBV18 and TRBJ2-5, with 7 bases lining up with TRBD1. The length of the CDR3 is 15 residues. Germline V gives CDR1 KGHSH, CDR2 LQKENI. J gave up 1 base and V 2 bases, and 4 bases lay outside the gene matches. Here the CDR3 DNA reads TGTGCCAGCTCACCAACCCGGGACAGCCAAGAGACCCAGTACTTC. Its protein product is CASSPTRDSQETQYF.

The CDR3, as DNA: TGTGCCAGCAGCTTAGCCGGGACTAGCGGGAGGCTGCCTGAGCAGTTCTTC. It is translated as CASSLAGTSGRLPEQFF. The chain is built from TRBV7-8 and TRBJ2-1; 15 positions match TRBD2. V was pared by 0 bases and J by 9 bases, with 6 bases of the junction left unmatched. Germline V gene sequence: CDR1 SGHVS, CDR2 FQNEAQ. This CDR3 spans 17 amino acids.

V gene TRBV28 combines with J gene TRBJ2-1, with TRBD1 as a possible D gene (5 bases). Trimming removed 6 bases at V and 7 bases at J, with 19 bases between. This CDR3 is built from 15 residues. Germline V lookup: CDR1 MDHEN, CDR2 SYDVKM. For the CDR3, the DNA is TGTGCCAGCAGCTCGTGGGGCTCCACATCAAATGAGCAGTTCTTC. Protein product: CASSSWGSTSNEQFF.

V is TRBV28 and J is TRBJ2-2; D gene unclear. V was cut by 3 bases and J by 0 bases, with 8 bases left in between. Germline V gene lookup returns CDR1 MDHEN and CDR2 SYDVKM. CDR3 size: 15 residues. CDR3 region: CASSFIQPNTGELFF. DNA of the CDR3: TGTGCCAGCAGTTTTATACAGCCGAACACCGGGGAGCTGTTTTTT.